These 22 T cell receptor beta chains share one sample of origin, sequenced in a study of CD8+ T cells in alopecia areata. This sample's treatment: oral pan-JAK inhibitor, 5-10 mg twice daily. Sequencing templates came from extracted RNA that was reverse transcribed into cDNA. The method was immunoSEQ multiplex PCR; TCRdb's version includes in-frame clones alone and lacks a portion of them. In the table there are about 200,000 clones, more than 45% of which are singletons. The input for sequencing was CD4+ T cells sorted from blood, taken at week 4, from a patient treated with tofacitinib. These receptors were collected from a human donor with alopecia areata.

V gene TRBV6-5 combines with J gene TRBJ2-5; 9 bases are shared with TRBD1. Germline V CDR1 and CDR2: MNHEY, SVGAGI. V lost 5 bases, J lost 5 bases, and 6 bases stayed unmatched. The CDR3 runs to 14 residues. CDR3 protein: CASSNRGLGETQYF. In nucleotides, the CDR3 is TGTGCCAGCAGTAACAGGGGGCTCGGGGAGACCCAGTACTTC.

This clone was seen a few times. The CDR3 nucleotides read TGTGCCAGCAGTTACACTGGGGCAGGGCTGAGAGGCTACACCTTC. It translates to CASSYTGAGLRGYTF. The genes are TRBV6-5 and TRBJ1-2; D is possibly TRBD1 (5 bases). Trimming removed 2 bases at V and 8 bases at J, with 18 bases between. The germline gives CDR1 MNHEY, CDR2 SVGAGI. The CDR3 contains 15 residues.

This clone was observed a handful of times. V gene TRBV7-2 combines with J gene TRBJ2-2; perhaps TRBD2 as D (6 bases). Germline V CDR1 and CDR2: SGHTA, FQGNSA. This CDR3 contains 16 residues. Trimming removed 0 bases at V and 4 bases at J, with 12 bases between. The CDR3 protein is CASSLAGGYPTGELFF. The CDR3 region has the DNA TGTGCCAGCAGCTTAGCGGGGGGTTACCCCACCGGGGAGCTGTTTTTT. Full variable domain (missing parts from reference TRBV7-2 and TRBJ2-2): GAGVSQSPSNKVTEKGKDVELRCDPISGHTALYWYRQSLGQGLEFLIYFQGNSAPDKSGLPSDRFSAERTGGSVSTLTIQRTQQEDSAVYLCASSLAGGYPTGELFFGEGSRLTVL.

V is TRBV20-1 and J is TRBJ2-3; a weak D match, TRBD1 (5 bases). Germline assignment: CDR1 DFQATT and CDR2 SNEGSKA (reference sequence). The CDR3 has 11 amino acids. CDR3 nucleotide sequence: TGCAGCCAAGGGGGCACAGATACGCAGTATTTT. It encodes CSQGGTDTQYF.

The sample holds a few counts of this clone. The V call is TRBV7-7, the J call TRBJ2-3, with unresolved D. The CDR3 has 15 residues. V was pared by 2 bases and J by 6 bases, with 15 bases between. Germline lookup yields CDR1 SSHAT and CDR2 FNYEAQ (reference sequence). The chain's CDR3 is CASSLSTSWRDTQYF. The CDR3 DNA is TGTGCCAGCAGCTTAAGTACTTCCTGGCGGGATACGCAGTATTTT.

The chain recombines TRBV29-1 with TRBJ1-2; D not certain. The V and J ends lost 3 bases and 4 bases respectively, with 9 bases between them. This CDR3 spans 12 amino acids. Germline lookup yields CDR1 SQVTM and CDR2 ANQGSEA. The CDR3 is CSVDLALYGYTF. Written as DNA, the CDR3 is TGCAGCGTTGACTTGGCTCTCTATGGCTACACCTTC.

In DNA, the CDR3 is TGTGCCAGCAGCTTCGGCGATGAAGCTTTCTTT. Encoded protein: CASSFGDEAFF. J is TRBJ1-1 and V is TRBV11-3, with D unresolved. Germline CDR1 reads SGHNT; CDR2 reads YENEEA. Trimming stripped 3 bases from V and 7 bases from J, with 6 bases between. The CDR3 is 11 amino acids.

This clone came up once. The chain uses TRBV25-1 and TRBJ1-4, with D uncertain. This CDR3 has 14 amino acids. V was cut by 2 bases and J by 8 bases, with 12 bases left in between. CDR1 and CDR2 from the germline V gene are MGHDK and SYGVNS. This CDR3 is CASSEMRAEEKLFF. Written as DNA, the CDR3 is TGTGCCAGCAGTGAAATGAGGGCAGAGGAAAAACTGTTTTTT.

This clone has a handful of counts. The chain joins TRBV14 to TRBJ1-5; tentatively, D is TRBD1 (5 bases). From germline, CDR1 is SGHDN and CDR2 FVKESK. The V gene lost 3 bases and the J gene lost 4 bases, with 7 bases spanning the gap. This CDR3 is built from 13 residues. This chain's CDR3 is CASSQGGNQPQHF. CDR3 nucleotides: TGTGCCAGCAGCCAGGGGGGGAATCAGCCCCAGCATTTT.

This chain joins TRBV20-1 and TRBJ2-1, with unresolved D. Trimming took 6 bases from V and 8 from J, leaving 8 bases between them. This CDR3 is built from 10 residues. CDR1 is DFQATT and CDR2 is SNEGSKA in the germline V gene (reference sequence). CDR3 nucleotide sequence: TGCAGTGCCTCTACCCATGAGCAGTTCTTC. Translating it yields CSASTHEQFF.

This clone was counted once. The rearrangement uses TRBV30 and TRBJ2-2; D is uncertain. The CDR3 runs 13 residues. CDR1 is GTSNPN and CDR2 is SVGIG in the germline V gene (reference sequence). The V end was cut by 3 bases, the J end by 7 bases, with 12 bases between. CDR3 nucleotides: TGTGCCTGGAGCCCGAGCGCTGTCGGGGAGCTGTTTTTT. It translates to CAWSPSAVGELFF.

A single count supports this clone. The V call is TRBV29-1, the J call TRBJ1-5, with D perhaps TRBD1 (5 bases). The germline V and J ends were trimmed by 4 bases and 5 bases, with 18 bases remaining between them. The CDR3 is made up of 15 amino acids. Looked up from germline, CDR1 is SQVTM and CDR2 is ANQGSEA. The CDR3 here is CSVGWGLGADQPQHF. Written as DNA, the CDR3 is TGCAGCGTTGGTTGGGGACTCGGGGCCGATCAGCCCCAGCATTTT.

This rearrangement joins TRBV30 to TRBJ2-7; TRBD2 aligns across 7 bases. Germline V lookup: CDR1 GTSNPN, CDR2 SVGIG (reference sequence). The CDR3 extends over 12 amino acids. V was clipped by 4 bases and J by 5 bases; unmatched bases: 5. CDR3 loop: CAWKGGFDEQYF. CDR3 in DNA: TGTGCCTGGAAGGGAGGGTTCGACGAGCAGTACTTC.

V gene TRBV5-6 combines with J gene TRBJ2-2; a possible D gene is TRBD1 (6 bases). Trimming took off 4 bases at V and 5 bases at J, with 15 bases between the two ends. Germline V CDR1 and CDR2: SGHDT, YYEEEE. The CDR3 covers 15 residues. CDR3 sequence reads: CASSPGQIITGELFF. The CDR3, as DNA: TGTGCCAGCAGCCCCGGACAGATTATAACCGGGGAGCTGTTTTTT.

V usage is TRBV9 and J usage is TRBJ2-7; TRBD1 matches 8 bases. V dropped 4 bases and J dropped 2; count of bases not matched to a gene: 14. The CDR3 is 17 residues long. Germline CDR1 and CDR2: SGDLS and YYNGEE. CDR3 in amino acids: CASSSPVSGGDAYEQYF. The DNA for the CDR3 is TGTGCCAGCAGCTCCCCAGTTTCAGGGGGCGACGCCTACGAGCAGTACTTC.

The rearrangement links TRBV6-5 to TRBJ2-3; TRBD2 agrees at 8 bases. The germline V gene encodes CDR1 MNHEY and CDR2 SVGAGI. J lost 5 bases, V lost 4 bases, and 8 bases had no gene match. CDR3 size: 15 residues. CDR3 DNA: TGTGCCAGCAGTTTAAACGGGGGGGCGGGAGATACGCAGTATTTT. The encoded protein is CASSLNGGAGDTQYF.

The chain has TRBV7-2 and TRBJ2-7; D is unresolved. Trimming removed 4 bases from V and 3 bases from J, with 13 bases in between. Germline V lookup: CDR1 SGHTA, CDR2 FQGNSA. The CDR3 covers 14 residues. CDR3 coding DNA: TGTGCCAGCAGCTCTGGCAGCGCGAACTACGAGCAGTACTTC. This translates into CASSSGSANYEQYF.

This clone was seen only a few times. The chain combines TRBV29-1 with TRBJ1-1, with TRBD1 matching over 7 bases. Unmatched junction bases numbered 14, after V lost 3 bases and J lost 10 bases. From germline, CDR1 is SQVTM and CDR2 ANQGSEA. There are 14 residues in the CDR3. CDR3 sequence (DNA): TGCAGCGTTGATCTGCTGACAGGGAAATCGGGAGCTTTCTTT. It specifies CSVDLLTGKSGAFF.

The V and J genes are TRBV4-3 and TRBJ1-5, with D hard to call. With 2 bases removed from V and 1 base from J, the gap between germline ends came to 9 bases. The germline gives CDR1 LGHNA, CDR2 YSLEER. The CDR3 length is 15 residues. CDR3 in DNA: TGCGCCAGCAGCCAAACGGGAATCAGCAATCAGCCCCAGCATTTT. Its translation is CASSQTGISNQPQHF.

The table lists this clone with a count of one. The rearrangement uses TRBV5-1 and TRBJ2-7; 7 bases are a match to TRBD2. With 4 bases clipped from V and 5 bases from J, the junction kept 15 bases outside the gene matches. Germline V gene data show CDR1 as SGHRS and CDR2 as YFSETQ. The CDR3 loop spans 16 amino acids. The CDR3 DNA reads as TGCGCCAGCAGCCGACCCGACCTCGGGGGGATCCACGAGCAGTACTTC. This gives the protein CASSRPDLGGIHEQYF.

This chain connects TRBV11-3 to TRBJ2-7, with TRBD2 matching 11 bases. Germline CDR1 reads SGHNT; CDR2 reads YENEEA. With 3 bases clipped from V and 0 bases from J, the junction kept 1 base outside the gene matches. This CDR3 has 15 amino acids. CDR3 amino acids: CASSFLAGGSYEQYF. In DNA, the CDR3 is TGTGCCAGCAGCTTCCTAGCGGGGGGCTCCTACGAGCAGTACTTC. Full variable domain (missing parts from reference TRBV11-3 and TRBJ2-7): EAGVVQSPRYKIIEKKQPVAFWCNPISGHNTLYWYLQNLGQGPELLIRYENEEAVDDSQLPKDRFSAERLKGVDSTLKIQPAELGDSAVYLCASSFLAGGSYEQYFGPGTRLTVT.

The chain links TRBV7-2 to TRBJ1-5; D call uncertain. The V gene's germline CDR1 is SGHTA and CDR2 FQGNSA. The CDR3 has 15 residues. Trimming cost V 1 base and J 3 bases, with 10 bases left between them. The CDR3 sequence is CASSLEARHNQPQHF. DNA of the CDR3: TGTGCCAGCAGCTTAGAGGCCAGGCACAATCAGCCCCAGCATTTT.